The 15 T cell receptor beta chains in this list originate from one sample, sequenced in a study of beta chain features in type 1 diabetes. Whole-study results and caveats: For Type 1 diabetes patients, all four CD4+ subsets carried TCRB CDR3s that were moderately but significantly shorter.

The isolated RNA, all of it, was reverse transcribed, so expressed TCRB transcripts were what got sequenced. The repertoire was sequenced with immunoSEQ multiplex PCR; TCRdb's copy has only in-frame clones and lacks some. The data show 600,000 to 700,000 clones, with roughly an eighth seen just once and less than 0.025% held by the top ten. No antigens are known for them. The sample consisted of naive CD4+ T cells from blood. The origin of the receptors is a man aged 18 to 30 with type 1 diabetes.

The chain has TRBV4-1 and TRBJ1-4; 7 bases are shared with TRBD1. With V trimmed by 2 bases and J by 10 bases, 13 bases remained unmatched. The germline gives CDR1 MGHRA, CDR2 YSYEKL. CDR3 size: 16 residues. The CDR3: CASSQLGDSLARKLFF. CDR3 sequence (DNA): TGCGCCAGCAGCCAACTTGGGGACAGCCTTGCCCGAAAACTGTTTTTT.

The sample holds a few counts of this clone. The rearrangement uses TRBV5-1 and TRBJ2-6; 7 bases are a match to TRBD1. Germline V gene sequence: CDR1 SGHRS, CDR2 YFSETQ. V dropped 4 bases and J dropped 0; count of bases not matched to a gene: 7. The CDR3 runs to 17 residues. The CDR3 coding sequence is TGCGCCAGCAGCCCGGGACAGTCTCGCTCTGGGGCCAACGTCCTGACTTTC. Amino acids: CASSPGQSRSGANVLTF.

The CDR3 region is CASSHPKRGGDTEAFF. The DNA for the CDR3 is TGTGCCAGCAGCCACCCGAAGAGGGGCGGGGACACTGAAGCTTTCTTT. J is TRBJ1-1 and V is TRBV7-9; a weak D match, TRBD1 (5 bases). V was pared by 5 bases and J by 3 bases, with 19 bases between. The CDR3 covers 16 residues. Germline lookup yields CDR1 SEHNR and CDR2 FQNEAQ (reference sequence).

The CDR3 sequence is CASSVEVSQTEAFF. The CDR3 bases are TGTGCCAGCAGCGTAGAAGTTTCGCAGACTGAAGCTTTCTTT. The V and J genes are TRBV9 and TRBJ1-1, with no clear D. Germline CDR1 is SGDLS and CDR2 is YYNGEE. This CDR3 spans 14 amino acids. V dropped 0 bases and J dropped 5 bases, with 11 bases sitting between them.

The CDR3 region is CASGVQGSTEAFF. CDR3 sequence (DNA): TGTGCCAGCGGAGTACAGGGGAGCACTGAAGCTTTCTTT. V and J are TRBV6-1 and TRBJ1-1; 7 nucleotides align to TRBD1. V lost 8 bases, J lost 4 bases, and 7 bases stayed unmatched. Germline values: CDR1 MNHNS, CDR2 SASEGT. The CDR3 has 13 amino acids.

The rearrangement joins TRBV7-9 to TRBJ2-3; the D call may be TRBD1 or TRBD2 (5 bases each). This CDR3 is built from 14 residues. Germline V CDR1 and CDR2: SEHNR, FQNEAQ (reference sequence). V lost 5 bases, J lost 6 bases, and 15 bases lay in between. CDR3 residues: CASSRGDGTDTQYF. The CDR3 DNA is TGTGCCAGCAGCAGAGGGGACGGGACGGATACGCAGTATTTT.

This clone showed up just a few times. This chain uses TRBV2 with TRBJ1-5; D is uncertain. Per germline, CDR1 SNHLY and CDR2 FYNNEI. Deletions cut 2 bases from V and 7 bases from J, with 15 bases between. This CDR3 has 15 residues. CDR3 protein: CASSEIGRDAQPQHF. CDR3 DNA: TGTGCCAGCAGTGAAATAGGTAGGGATGCGCAGCCCCAGCATTTT.

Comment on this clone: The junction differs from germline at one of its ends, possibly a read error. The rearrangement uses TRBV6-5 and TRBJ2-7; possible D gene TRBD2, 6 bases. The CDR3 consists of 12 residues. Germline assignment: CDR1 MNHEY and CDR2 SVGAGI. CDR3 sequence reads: CASSRRPGEPYF. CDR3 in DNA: TGTGCCAGCAGTCGCCGGCCGGGAGAGCCGTACTTC.

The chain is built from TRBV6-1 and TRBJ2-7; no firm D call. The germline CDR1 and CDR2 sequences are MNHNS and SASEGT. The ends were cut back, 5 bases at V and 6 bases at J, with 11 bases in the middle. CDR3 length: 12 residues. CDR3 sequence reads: CASSQGTGEQYF. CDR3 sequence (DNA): TGTGCCAGCAGTCAAGGCACTGGCGAGCAGTACTTC.

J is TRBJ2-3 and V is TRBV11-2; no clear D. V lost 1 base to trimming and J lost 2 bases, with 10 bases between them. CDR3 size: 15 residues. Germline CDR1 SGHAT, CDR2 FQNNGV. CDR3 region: CASSLGTASTDTQYF. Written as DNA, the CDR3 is TGTGCCAGCAGCTTAGGAACGGCTTCCACAGATACGCAGTATTTT.

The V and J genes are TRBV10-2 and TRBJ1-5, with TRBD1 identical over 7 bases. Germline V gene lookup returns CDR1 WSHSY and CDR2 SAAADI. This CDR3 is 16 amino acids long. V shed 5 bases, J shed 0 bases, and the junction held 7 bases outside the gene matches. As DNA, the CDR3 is TGCGCCAGCAGTTTGGGGACAGCTTATAGCAATCAGCCCCAGCATTTT. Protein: CASSLGTAYSNQPQHF.

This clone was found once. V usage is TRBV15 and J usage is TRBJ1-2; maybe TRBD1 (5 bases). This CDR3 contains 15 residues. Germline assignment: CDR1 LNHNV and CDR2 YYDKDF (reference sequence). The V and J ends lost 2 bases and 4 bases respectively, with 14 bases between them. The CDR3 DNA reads TGTGCCACCAGCAGACGCGACTTGAGGGGCTATGGCTACACCTTC. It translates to CATSRRDLRGYGYTF.

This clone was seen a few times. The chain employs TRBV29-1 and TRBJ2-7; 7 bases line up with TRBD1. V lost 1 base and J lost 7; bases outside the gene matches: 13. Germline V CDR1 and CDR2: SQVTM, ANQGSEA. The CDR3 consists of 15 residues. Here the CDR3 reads CSVEVKGQSRGEQYF. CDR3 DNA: TGCAGCGTTGAAGTAAAGGGACAGTCTCGTGGGGAGCAGTACTTC.

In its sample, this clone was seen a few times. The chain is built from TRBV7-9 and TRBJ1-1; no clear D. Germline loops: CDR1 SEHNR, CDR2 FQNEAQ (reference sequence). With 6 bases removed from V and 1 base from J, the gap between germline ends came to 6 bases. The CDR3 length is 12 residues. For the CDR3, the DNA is TGTGCCAGCAGTCGAGAGAACACTGAAGCTTTCTTT. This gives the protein CASSRENTEAFF. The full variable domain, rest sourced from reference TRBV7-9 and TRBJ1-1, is DTGVSQNPRHKITKRGQNVTFRCDPISEHNRLYWYRQTLGQGPEFLTYFQNEAQLEKSRLLSDRFSAERPKGSFSTLEIQRTEQGDSAMYLCASSRENTEAFFGQGTRLTVV.

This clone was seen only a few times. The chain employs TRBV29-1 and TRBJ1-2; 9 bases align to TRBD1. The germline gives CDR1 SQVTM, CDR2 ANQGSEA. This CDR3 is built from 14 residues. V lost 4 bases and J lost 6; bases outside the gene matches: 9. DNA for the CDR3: TGCAGCGTTGGAAAGGGACAGGGCAGCAATGGCTACACCTTC. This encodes CSVGKGQGSNGYTF.